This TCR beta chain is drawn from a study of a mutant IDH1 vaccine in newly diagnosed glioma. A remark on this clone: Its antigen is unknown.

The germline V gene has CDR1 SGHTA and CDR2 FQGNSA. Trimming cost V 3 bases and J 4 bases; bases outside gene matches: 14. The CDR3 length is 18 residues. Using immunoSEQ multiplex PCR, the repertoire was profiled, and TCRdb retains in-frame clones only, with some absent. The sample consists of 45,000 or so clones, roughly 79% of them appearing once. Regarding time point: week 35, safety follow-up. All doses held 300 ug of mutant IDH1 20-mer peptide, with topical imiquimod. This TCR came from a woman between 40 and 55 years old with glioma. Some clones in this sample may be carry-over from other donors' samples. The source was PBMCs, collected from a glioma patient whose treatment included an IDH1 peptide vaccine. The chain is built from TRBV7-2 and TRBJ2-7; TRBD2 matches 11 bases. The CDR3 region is CASSFTRSGGARGYEQYF. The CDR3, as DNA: TGTGCCAGCAGCTTCACCCGTAGCGGGGGGGCCCGAGGGTACGAGCAGTACTTC. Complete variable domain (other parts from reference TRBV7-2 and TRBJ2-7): GAGVSQSPSNKVTEKGKDVELRCDPISGHTALYWYRQSLGQGLEFLIYFQGNSAPDKSGLPSDRFSAERTGGSVSTLTIQRTQQEDSAVYLCASSFTRSGGARGYEQYFGPGTRLTVT.